This is a list of T cell receptor beta chains from one sample in a study of somatic mutations in cytotoxic T cells in rheumatoid arthritis. Only in-frame clones appear in the TCRdb table, and some are missing; sequencing was by immunoSEQ multiplex PCR. Of 12,000 to 15,000 clones listed, over 70% were seen once; the top ten hold 25% to 30%. Material for sequencing was CD8+ T cells sorted from blood. These receptors were obtained from an adult with rheumatoid arthritis. Both conserved end residues are trimmed from each CDR3. A D gene is named only where the DNA matches it firmly.

v_gene	d_gene	j_gene	CDR3aa
TRBV9	NA	TRBJ1-5	ASSVGGGGQPQH
TRBV6-6	NA	TRBJ2-7	ASSYDFYSYEQY
TRBV7-2	TRBD2	TRBJ2-1	ASSLKRGGIYNEQF
TRBV16	NA	TRBJ2-5	ASSQGQPPQETQY
TRBV4-1	TRBD1	TRBJ1-2	ASSRGRDRDNYGYT
TRBV5-4	NA	TRBJ1-4	ASSLGGPNEKLF
TRBV6-4	NA	TRBJ2-1	ASSDSGEGGDEQF
TRBV15	NA	TRBJ2-1	ATSRGQGRYNEQF
TRBV9	NA	TRBJ2-1	ASSGGAGNNEQF
TRBV19	NA	TRBJ1-5	ATTTDYNQPQH
TRBV28	NA	TRBJ2-7	ASSRQNHEQY
TRBV4-1	TRBD1	TRBJ1-5	ASSHSIQGDQPQH
TRBV27	TRBD2	TRBJ2-7	ASSLSPGLSNYEQY
TRBV6-6	NA	TRBJ2-5	ASNSFGGPGETQY
TRBV7-2	NA	TRBJ2-1	ASSSGTRGSYNEQF
TRBV28	NA	TRBJ2-1	ASSSGEGDYNEQF
TRBV7-9	NA	TRBJ2-5	ASSLETLETQY
TRBV9	NA	TRBJ1-1	ASSVGSLSEAF
TRBV6-6	NA	TRBJ2-3	ASSYGRLSFDTQY
TRBV15	NA	TRBJ1-4	ATSQGTNEKLF
TRBV6-5	NA	TRBJ2-5	ASSYSREAQY
TRBV9	TRBD2	TRBJ2-3	ASSVTSGAVGDTQY
TRBV5-7	TRBD1	TRBJ2-7	ASSFRGQSKDEQY
TRBV11-1	TRBD1	TRBJ1-4	ASSVGTGHEKLF
TRBV2	NA	TRBJ1-6	ASSEAPLQPDNSPLH
TRBV7-9	NA	TRBJ2-7	ASSLTEGYEQY
TRBV7-8	NA	TRBJ2-3	ASSFWTDLSTDTQY
TRBV30	TRBD2	TRBJ2-1	AWRASGDSYNEQF